This is a list of T cell receptor beta chains from one sample in a study of T-cell memory formation after mild COVID-19. MiXCR, run by TCRdb on the 5' RACE reads, gives a single entry per CDR3 protein. The sample includes some 200,000 distinct CDR3 sequences, about 21% seen only once; the top ten take 20% to 25%. Material: PBMCs or a T cell subset sorted from them (not recorded which). The origin of the receptors is an adult woman who had mild COVID-19 (a few samples of this study predate the infection). Cell type and time point are not known. Each CDR3 is given with its conserved first and last residue. Fields, in order: V gene, CDR3 length, CDR3 protein.

>TRBV3-1|14
CASSLRDVNTEAFF
>TRBV4-2|21
CASSPGGLAGVSLANTGELFF
>TRBV25-1|15
CASSEPTGVNTEAFF
>TRBV7-9|15
CAGITGYSGANVLTF
>TRBV5-1|19
CASRSGLAGYDLVGDEQFF
>TRBV4-1|15
CASSQVPGSNQPQHF
>TRBV7-9|14
CASSLVEADWEAFF
>TRBV20-1|16
CSARDPGGDMGTEAFF
>TRBV20-1|14
CSARDQTGGAGYTF
>TRBV4-1|13
CASSSRDSDTKYF
>TRBV5-1|16
CASSFGPGQGAPEQYF
>TRBV5-6|13
CASSLVANTEAFF
>TRBV29-1|13
CSVIAGPNYGYTF
>TRBV12-3/TRBV12-4|15
CASSLGPNGDTEAFF
>TRBV7-9|15
CASTSLLVLQETQYF
>TRBV7-3|17
CASSQNGLAGYQETQYF
>TRBV29-1|14
CSVGTSGMGNEQFF
>TRBV9|11
CASSGGNEQFF
>TRBV5-5|15
CASSLFRDPQYEQYF
>TRBV29-1|16
CSVLRLEAGGLYEQYF
>TRBV27|16
CASSSRTGIRNTEAFF
>TRBV7-8|14
CASSSRGPYNEQFF
>TRBV24-1|13
CATTPGPGYEQYF
>TRBV4-2|15
CASSQERAQYNEQFF
>TRBV7-9|15
CASSLGTIRPETQYF
>TRBV19|14
CASNVGAGNQPQHF
>TRBV2|17
CASSDPGESRGRVELFF
>TRBV9|16
CASTPWEQTSVGELFF
>TRBV27|13
CASSLASGYEQYF
>TRBV30|15
CAWRVAGGRLHEQYF
>TRBV29-1|14
CSVAGLPNTGELFF
>TRBV7-9|14
CASSLGQGWTEAFF
>TRBV4-1|14
CASSQGQGNTEAFF
>TRBV6-2/TRBV6-3|15
CASSRGQGEQETQYF
>TRBV7-9|13
CASSLARVTEAFF
>TRBV3-1|16
CASSQVGGRSSGELFF
>TRBV20-1|13
CSAMTLLGNIQYF